This T cell receptor beta chain was sequenced for a study of cytomegalovirus exposure and HLA in healthy donors. Losses at the gene ends were 4 bases for V and 7 bases for J; bases not matched to a gene: 9. In germline, CDR1 is MGHDK, CDR2 SYGVNS. This CDR3 has 17 residues. Primers: 60 Vbeta forward and 13 Jbeta reverse. The table came from immunoSEQ multiplex PCR; TCRdb's copy has only in-frame clones and leaves some out. The data hold about 190,000 clones, with about three quarters observed a single time. The chain uses TRBV25-1 and TRBJ2-1, with TRBD2 matching over 14 bases. The specimen was PBMCs. This sequence originates from a woman in her 40s in good health and CMV-seronegative. The CDR3 DNA reads TGTGCCAGCAGTGCTGCTGAGGGACTAGCGGGAGTGAATGAGCAGTTCTTC. Protein product: CASSAAEGLAGVNEQFF.